The clone carrying this T cell receptor (beta chain) was observed a handful of times. Its cognate antigen is unknown. Every isolated RNA sample was fully reverse transcribed, so sequencing captured expressed TCRB transcripts. The protocol was immunoSEQ multiplex PCR, while the TCRdb copy is restricted to in-frame clones and leaves out a portion. The table records under 300,000 clones, 16% of them present only once. This specimen belongs to a study of beta chain features in type 1 diabetes. Across the study: The study found patients and healthy donors alike in age, gender and cell yields. Study observations and caveats: Type 1 diabetes patients had fewer VDJ junction insertions and more deletions. Small HLA sub-analyses could not settle whether HLA shapes TCRB rearrangement. Among all four CD4+ subsets, Type 1 diabetes patients had TCRB CDR3s that were moderately but significantly shorter.

This CDR3 is built from 12 residues. Trimming left V 2 bases short and J 2 bases short, with 6 bases between. From germline, CDR1 is SQVTM and CDR2 ANQGSEA. Populations obtained by sorting all exceeded 98% purity. The sequence derives from a man younger than 45 with type 1 diabetes. Sequenced input: naive CD4+ T cells from blood. The V call is TRBV29-1, the J call TRBJ1-2; D gene ambiguous. The CDR3 sequence is CSVEPANYGYTF. The CDR3 DNA is TGCAGCGTTGAACCGGCCAACTATGGCTACACCTTC.